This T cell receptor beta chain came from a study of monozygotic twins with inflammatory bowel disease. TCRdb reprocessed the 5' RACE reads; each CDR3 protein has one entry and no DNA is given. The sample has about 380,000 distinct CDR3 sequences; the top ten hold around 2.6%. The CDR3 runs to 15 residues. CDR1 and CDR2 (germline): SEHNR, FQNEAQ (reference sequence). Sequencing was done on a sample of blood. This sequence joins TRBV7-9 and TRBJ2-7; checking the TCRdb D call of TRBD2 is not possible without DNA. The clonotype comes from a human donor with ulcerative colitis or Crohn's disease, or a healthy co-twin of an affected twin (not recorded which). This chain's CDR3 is CASSTSGGAAYEQYF.